One and the same sample provided the 29 T cell receptor beta chains below, sequenced in a study of blood T cell repertoires in COVID-19. Clones were sequenced by immunoSEQ multiplex PCR, and TCRdb holds only the in-frame ones, with some missing. The sample holds 150,000 to 180,000 clones; approximately 80% are singletons and the top ten take around 10%. The sample consisted of peripheral blood. The receptors derive from a woman in her sixties or seventies with COVID-19, enrolled during active disease.

V gene TRBV12-3 or TRBV12-4 combines with J gene TRBJ1-2, with a tentative D call TRBD1 (5 bases). V lost 7 bases and J 2 bases, leaving 11 bases between the germline ends. This CDR3 spans 13 amino acids. The CDR3 spells CASTSQENYGYTF. The CDR3 region has the DNA TGTGCCAGCACCTCACAGGAAAACTATGGCTACACCTTC.

The chain joins TRBV6-5 to TRBJ1-2; D is uncertain. V gave up 6 bases and J gave up 7 bases, with 9 bases separating them. Per the germline V gene, CDR1 is MNHEY and CDR2 is SVGAGI. The CDR3 is 11 amino acids. As DNA, the CDR3 is TGTGCCAGCAGCGATCGGGTTGGCTACACCTTC. It yields the protein CASSDRVGYTF.

This chain links TRBV9 with TRBJ1-2, with TRBD1 matching 8 bases. From germline, CDR1 is SGDLS and CDR2 YYNGEE. The CDR3 length is 13 residues. The junction had 5 bases not matched to a gene; V was cut back by 3 bases and J by 7 bases. DNA of the CDR3: TGTGCCAGCAGCGCCAGGGGGCTCGGTGGCTACACCTTC. It yields the protein CASSARGLGGYTF.

The chain has TRBV7-9 and TRBJ2-2; 8 nucleotides agree with TRBD1. The V gene's germline CDR1 is SEHNR and CDR2 FQNEAQ (reference sequence). The trim removed 6 bases at V and 0 bases at J, leaving 3 bases unmatched. The CDR3 loop spans 15 amino acids. Here the CDR3 reads CASRGTGSNTGELFF. CDR3 nucleotide sequence: TGTGCCAGCAGGGGGACAGGTTCGAACACCGGGGAGCTGTTTTTT. Together with reference TRBV7-9 and TRBJ2-2, the CDR3 gives the full variable domain: DTGVSQNPRHKITKRGQNVTFRCDPISEHNRLYWYRQTLGQGPEFLTYFQNEAQLEKSRLLSDRFSAERPKGSFSTLEIQRTEQGDSAMYLCASRGTGSNTGELFFGEGSRLTVL.

V gene TRBV5-5 combines with J gene TRBJ1-1; 8 bases align to TRBD1. V lost 0 bases, J lost 1 base, and 5 bases stayed unmatched. The CDR3 is made up of 16 amino acids. CDR1 SGHKS and CDR2 YYEKEE come from the germline V gene (reference sequence). CDR3 sequence (DNA): TGTGCCAGCAGCTTGGGGGTGGGACAGGCGAACACTGAAGCTTTCTTT. As protein: CASSLGVGQANTEAFF.

This chain uses TRBV18 with TRBJ1-2, with D uncertain. The CDR3 is made up of 15 amino acids. The germline gives CDR1 KGHSH, CDR2 LQKENI. With 3 bases removed from V and 3 bases from J, the gap between germline ends came to 14 bases. CDR3 bases: TGTGCCAGCTCACCCAATCCCCAGGTACACTATGGCTACACCTTC. It codes for CASSPNPQVHYGYTF.

The gene calls are TRBV5-1 and TRBJ1-2; 11 bases align to TRBD1. The germline gives CDR1 SGHRS, CDR2 YFSETQ. This CDR3 region has 14 residues. With 4 bases clipped from V and 8 bases from J, the junction kept 7 bases outside the gene matches. CDR3 residues: CASSPGQGVGGYTF. CDR3 DNA: TGCGCCAGCAGCCCGGGACAGGGGGTAGGGGGCTACACCTTC.

This clone was counted only a few times. The CDR3 loop reads CASSQLGTSLHNEQFF. The DNA for the CDR3 is TGTGCCAGCAGCCAATTAGGGACTAGTCTCCACAATGAGCAGTTCTTC. The chain has TRBV14 and TRBJ2-1, with TRBD2 matching over 8 bases. The CDR3 is made up of 16 amino acids. In germline, CDR1 is SGHDN, CDR2 FVKESK. Trimming took 2 bases from V and 5 from J; bases not matched to a gene: 8.

The table lists this clone with a count of one. The chain is built from TRBV7-2 and TRBJ2-3; a possible D gene is TRBD1 (6 bases). This CDR3 is 17 amino acids long. V dropped 1 base and J dropped 1 base, with 15 bases sitting between them. Per germline, CDR1 SGHTA and CDR2 FQGNSA. CDR3 in amino acids: CASSLVGRGTGTDTQYF. The CDR3 nucleotides read TGTGCCAGCAGCTTAGTCGGCAGGGGTACTGGCACAGATACGCAGTATTTT.

The rearrangement joins TRBV18 to TRBJ1-1; weak D call: TRBD1 (5 bases). Trimming pared 5 bases from V and 0 bases from J, leaving 7 bases between. The CDR3 consists of 13 residues. Germline lookup yields CDR1 KGHSH and CDR2 LQKENI. The CDR3 bases are TGTGCCAGCTCAGCGACAGTGAACACTGAAGCTTTCTTT. This gives the protein CASSATVNTEAFF. The whole variable domain, filled in from reference TRBV18 and TRBJ1-1, reads NAGVMQNPRHLVRRRGQEARLRCSPMKGHSHVYWYRQLPEEGLKFMVYLQKENIIDESGMPKERFSAEFPKEGPSILRIQQVVRGDSAAYFCASSATVNTEAFFGQGTRLTVV.

To note about this clone: An end of the junction does not agree with germline; a read error may underlie this. The chain couples TRBV5-4 to TRBJ1-1; a weak D match, TRBD1 (5 bases). The CDR3 length is 13 residues. Germline CDR1 is SGHNT and CDR2 is YYREEE (reference sequence). Written as DNA, the CDR3 is TGTGCCAGCAACTTGAGGGGGAACACTGAAGCTTTCTTT. This sequence encodes CASNLRGNTEAFF.

The V gene is TRBV25-1, the J gene TRBJ1-3, with D perhaps TRBD1 (5 bases). Trimming stripped 7 bases from V and 0 bases from J, with 13 bases between. This CDR3 is built from 15 residues. Per germline, CDR1 MGHDK and CDR2 SYGVNS. In DNA form, the CDR3 reads TGTGCCAGCATCCCGGCGGGACGCTCTGGAAACACCATATATTTT. Translating gives CASIPAGRSGNTIYF.

This chain joins TRBV5-1 and TRBJ1-5; D is undetermined. Germline CDR1 reads SGHRS; CDR2 reads YFSETQ. The CDR3 runs 14 residues. Trimming removed 0 bases from V and 3 bases from J, with 7 bases in between. This chain's CDR3 is CASSLGLYNQPQHF. The CDR3 nucleotides are TGCGCCAGCAGCTTGGGACTGTACAATCAGCCCCAGCATTTT.

This clone was seen just once. The chain joins TRBV18 to TRBJ1-2; the D is unclear. V lost 2 bases, J lost 8 bases, and 9 bases lay in between. CDR3 length: 12 amino acids. The germline V gene encodes CDR1 KGHSH and CDR2 LQKENI. The CDR3, as DNA: TGTGCCAGCTCACCAAACTCATGGGGCTACACCTTC. Its translation is CASSPNSWGYTF.

The J gene is TRBJ2-2, the V gene TRBV24-1; D uncertain. Germline CDR1 reads KGHDR; CDR2 reads SFDVKD. The V gene lost 10 bases and the J gene lost 4 bases, with 9 bases spanning the gap. This CDR3 is 12 amino acids long. CDR3 in amino acids: CATKGGTGELFF. CDR3 sequence (DNA): TGTGCCACGAAAGGCGGCACCGGGGAGCTGTTTTTT.

The chain recombines TRBV2 with TRBJ2-1; 11 bases align to TRBD2. The J segment lost 7 bases and the V segment lost 2 bases, leaving 4 bases of the junction unmatched. The CDR3 extends over 15 amino acids. Per germline, CDR1 SNHLY and CDR2 FYNNEI. Here the CDR3 reads CASSESSGRINEQFF. CDR3 in DNA: TGTGCCAGCAGTGAATCTAGCGGGAGGATTAATGAGCAGTTCTTC.

This clone showed up just a few times. V usage is TRBV19 and J usage is TRBJ1-1; maybe TRBD1 (5 bases). The V gene's germline CDR1 is LNHDA and CDR2 SQIVND (reference sequence). This CDR3 has 15 amino acids. V lost 6 bases and J 4 bases, leaving 18 bases between the germline ends. The CDR3 region is CASRSLGAGITEAFF. DNA for the CDR3: TGTGCCAGTAGATCGCTTGGGGCAGGTATCACTGAAGCTTTCTTT.

This chain connects TRBV5-1 to TRBJ1-1, with a tentative D call TRBD1 (5 bases). Germline assignment: CDR1 SGHRS and CDR2 YFSETQ. The length of the CDR3 is 15 residues. V lost 4 bases and J lost 0, with 13 bases in between. This CDR3 reads CASSPQEGVNTEAFF. CDR3 nucleotides: TGCGCCAGCAGCCCCCAAGAAGGGGTGAACACTGAAGCTTTCTTT.

The V gene is TRBV19, the J gene TRBJ1-5; TRBD1 agrees at 8 bases. The CDR3 has 16 amino acids. From germline, CDR1 is LNHDA and CDR2 SQIVND (reference sequence). The J segment lost 4 bases and the V segment lost 3 bases, leaving 8 bases of the junction unmatched. The CDR3 sequence: CASSISTGAQNQPQHF. The CDR3 nucleotides read TGTGCCAGTAGTATTTCGACAGGGGCCCAAAATCAGCCCCAGCATTTT.

The chain links TRBV6-2 or TRBV6-3 to TRBJ1-2; D gene ambiguous. This CDR3 is built from 14 residues. Germline lookup yields CDR1 MNHEY and CDR2 SVGEGT. V lost 0 bases to trimming and J lost 12 bases, with 17 bases between them. This CDR3 is CASSYSGAQIRNTF. CDR3 DNA: TGTGCCAGCAGTTACTCGGGCGCCCAGATTCGAAACACCTTC.

Only a few counts were recorded for this clone. The chain carries TRBV6-2 or TRBV6-3 and TRBJ2-7; D remains ambiguous. The germline V gene encodes CDR1 MNHEY and CDR2 SVGEGT. V dropped 3 bases and J dropped 0 bases, with 18 bases sitting between them. The CDR3 loop spans 17 amino acids. The CDR3: CASSYRRRIISSYEQYV. The CDR3 DNA follows: TGTGCCAGCAGTTATAGGCGGCGAATTATATCCTCCTACGAGCAGTACGTC.

The count of this clone is one. The V call is TRBV10-3, the J call TRBJ2-1; 8 nucleotides match TRBD2. The CDR3 runs 15 residues. V gave up 7 bases and J gave up 4 bases; unmatched junction bases: 9. Germline CDR1 ENHRY, CDR2 SYGVKD. CDR3 residues: CAIKGSGMKYNEQFF. In nucleotides, the CDR3 is TGTGCCATCAAGGGTAGCGGGATGAAATACAATGAGCAGTTCTTC.

Concerning this clone itself: A much larger clone lies a single base off, so this may be a read error. This chain uses TRBV11-1 with TRBJ1-2, with TRBD1 matching over 7 bases. V lost 4 bases and J lost 2; bases outside the gene matches: 1. CDR1 is SGHAT and CDR2 is FQDESV in the germline V gene (reference sequence). The length of the CDR3 is 13 residues. The CDR3 nucleotides read TGTGCCAGCAGCTGGGGACAGAACTATGGCTACACCTTC. Translating gives CASSWGQNYGYTF. The full variable domain, with the rest looked up from reference TRBV11-1 and TRBJ1-2, is EAEVAQSPRYKITEKSQAVAFWCDPISGHATLYWYRQILGQGPELLVQFQDESVVDDSQLPKDRFSAERLKGVDSTLKIQPAELGDSAMYLCASSWGQNYGYTFGSGTRLTVV.

The genes are TRBV4-1 and TRBJ1-4; D may be TRBD1 (6 bases). The CDR3 has 16 amino acids. Germline CDR1 and CDR2: MGHRA and YSYEKL. Trimming removed 3 bases at V and 3 bases at J, with 14 bases between. The CDR3 DNA sequence: TGCGCCAGCAGCCAGCCCGCCAGGGGACCTAATGAAAAACTGTTTTTT. Translating gives CASSQPARGPNEKLFF.

The genes are TRBV27 and TRBJ2-7, with 9 bases identical to TRBD1. In germline, CDR1 is MNHEY, CDR2 SMNVEV (reference sequence). The trim removed 6 bases at V and 6 bases at J, leaving 6 bases unmatched. CDR3 length: 13 amino acids. The CDR3: CASSRTGEGEQYV. In nucleotides, the CDR3 is TGTGCCAGCAGCCGGACAGGGGAGGGCGAGCAGTACGTC.

The CDR3 bases are TGTGCCAGCAGCCAAATACCTCGTGGAGGCACTGAAGCTTTCTTT. The encoded protein is CASSQIPRGGTEAFF. This chain connects TRBV3-1 (or the pseudogene TRBV3-2) to TRBJ1-1; D remains ambiguous. V dropped 2 bases and J dropped 4 bases, with 14 bases sitting between them. Looked up from germline, CDR1 is LGHDT and CDR2 is YNNKEL (reference sequence). This CDR3 spans 15 amino acids.

The genes are TRBV7-2 and TRBJ1-4; D is perhaps TRBD1 (5 bases). Looked up from germline, CDR1 is SGHTA and CDR2 is FQGNSA. V lost 2 bases, J lost 2 bases, and 9 bases lay in between. The CDR3 runs to 15 residues. Here the CDR3 DNA reads TGTGCCAGCAGCTTATCAGGGTCTACTAATGAAAAACTGTTTTTT. Protein product: CASSLSGSTNEKLFF. The full variable domain, its missing parts supplied by reference TRBV7-2 and TRBJ1-4, is GAGVSQSPSNKVTEKGKDVELRCDPISGHTALYWYRQSLGQGLEFLIYFQGNSAPDKSGLPSDRFSAERTGGSVSTLTIQRTQQEDSAVYLCASSLSGSTNEKLFFGSGTQLSVL.

The CDR3 bases are TGTGCCAGCAGCTTGAGTCTCCCTGTCACTGAAGCTTTCTTT. As protein: CASSLSLPVTEAFF. The chain uses TRBV7-9 and TRBJ1-1, with D uncertain. Germline V gene sequence: CDR1 SEHNR, CDR2 FQNEAQ (reference sequence). This CDR3 is built from 14 residues. V lost 3 bases, J lost 4 bases, and 12 bases lay in between. Complete variable domain (other parts from reference TRBV7-9 and TRBJ1-1): DTGVSQNPRHKITKRGQNVTFRCDPISEHNRLYWYRQTLGQGPEFLTYFQNEAQLEKSRLLSDRFSAERPKGSFSTLEIQRTEQGDSAMYLCASSLSLPVTEAFFGQGTRLTVV.

V is TRBV19 and J is TRBJ1-1; weak D call: TRBD1 (5 bases). V dropped 6 bases and J dropped 4 bases, with 12 bases sitting between them. The CDR3 sequence is 13 residues long. Germline loops: CDR1 LNHDA, CDR2 SQIVND (reference sequence). The CDR3 protein is CASRAGPTTEAFF. CDR3 DNA: TGTGCCAGTAGAGCGGGACCTACCACTGAAGCTTTCTTT.